The clone carrying this TCR beta chain was recorded only once. Its antigen is unknown. The V and J ends lost 3 bases and 3 bases, in that order; junction bases with no gene match: 2. The CDR3 is 15 residues long. Germline loops: CDR1 KGHSH, CDR2 LQKENI. This entry belongs to a study of cytomegalovirus exposure and HLA in healthy donors. Findings of the study overall: In vitro confirmation showed three CMV-associated chains to be CMV antigen specific.

Sequencing was performed with immunoSEQ multiplex PCR; in TCRdb, only in-frame clones are kept and a portion is missing. The data hold about 180,000 clones, with more than 75% observed a single time. The clonotype originates from a woman aged 25-40 years in good health and CMV-seronegative. The chain is built from TRBV18 and TRBJ2-1; 10 nucleotides line up with TRBD1. The specimen was PBMCs. The CDR3 DNA follows: TGTGCCAGCTCACCGGGACAGGGGTTCTACAATGAGCAGTTCTTC. Amino acids: CASSPGQGFYNEQFF.